The subject of this entry is one TCR beta chain. As yet, its antigen is unknown. The data derive from a study of chemoradiotherapy in HPV16-positive cancers. General observations from the study: HPV-specific T cells were functionally defined from only a couple of HPV16-positive patients. During treatment, candidate HPV-specific clones and E7-related motifs expanded in tumor.

CDR1 is SNHLY, CDR2 FYNNEI, per germline. This CDR3 is built from 14 residues. V shed 7 bases, J shed 9 bases, and the junction held 12 bases outside the gene matches. Sequencing was performed with immunoSEQ multiplex PCR; in TCRdb, only in-frame clones are kept and a portion is missing. The table shows about 14,000 clones, with around 90% occurring only once. This chain connects TRBV2 to TRBJ2-1, with 7 nucleotides matching TRBD2. The input for sequencing was tumor tissue, taken from a patient who underwent chemoradiotherapy. The source of this sequence is a human donor with HPV-associated anogenital cancer. CDR3: CASNGGRLLGEQFF. CDR3 coding DNA: TGTGCCAGCAATGGCGGGAGACTCCTGGGTGAGCAGTTCTTC.